Following are 13 T cell receptor beta chains from one sample sequenced in a study of T cell responses to AZD1222 COVID-19 vaccine. Profiled with immunoSEQ multiplex PCR; TCRdb holds only in-frame clones, not every one. The sample lists some 150,000 clones; around 90% were seen once. The sequenced sample was peripheral blood, obtained 28 days after the second AZD1222 dose. Receptor source: an adult who received the AZD1222 COVID-19 vaccine.

The chain joins TRBV5-6 to TRBJ2-1, with D tentatively TRBD1 (5 bases). Trimming shortened V by 3 bases and J by 8 bases, and 15 bases separated the two germline ends. This CDR3 has 14 amino acids. Germline V CDR1 and CDR2: SGHDT, YYEEEE. CDR3 coding DNA: TGTGCCAGCAGCTCATTTTTGGGGCTCCATGAGCAGTTCTTC. It translates to CASSSFLGLHEQFF.

The chain couples TRBV6-5 to TRBJ1-1; D is perhaps TRBD1 (5 bases). Between the trimmed V and J ends, which lost 3 bases and 3 bases, there was a span of 11 bases. This CDR3 is built from 14 residues. CDR1 and CDR2 from the germline V gene are MNHEY and SVGAGI. The CDR3 loop reads CASSYAQGDTEAFF. Written as DNA, the CDR3 is TGTGCCAGCAGTTATGCTCAGGGAGACACTGAAGCTTTCTTT.

The chain links TRBV2 to TRBJ2-7; TRBD2 is a possible D gene (6 bases). The ends were cut back, 4 bases at V and 0 bases at J, with 13 bases in the middle. The length of the CDR3 is 15 residues. Germline V gene sequence: CDR1 SNHLY, CDR2 FYNNEI. CDR3 in DNA: TGTGCCAGCAGTGGAAGCCGGGACTTCTCCTACGAGCAGTACTTC. Translated, it gives CASSGSRDFSYEQYF. Together with reference TRBV2 and TRBJ2-7, the CDR3 gives the full variable domain: EPEVTQTPSHQVTQMGQEVILRCVPISNHLYFYWYRQILGQKVEFLVSFYNNEISEKSEIFDDQFSVERPDGSNFTLKIRSTKLEDSAMYFCASSGSRDFSYEQYFGPGTRLTVT.

The chain carries TRBV3-1 (or the pseudogene TRBV3-2) and TRBJ1-2, with unresolved D. The CDR3 has 12 residues. CDR1 and CDR2 (germline): LGHDT, YNNKEL (reference sequence). Trimming took off 4 bases at V and 4 bases at J, with 7 bases between the two ends. The CDR3 nucleotides are TGTGCCAGCAGCCCCTCCGGCTATGGCTACACCTTC. Protein product: CASSPSGYGYTF.

The rearrangement links TRBV29-1 to TRBJ1-2; TRBD1 agrees at 8 bases. CDR3 length: 13 residues. The trim removed 7 bases at V and 2 bases at J, leaving 6 bases unmatched. Looked up from germline, CDR1 is SQVTM and CDR2 is ANQGSEA. As DNA, the CDR3 is TGCAGCGCCGCCAGGGGGCTAAACTATGGCTACACCTTC. Encoded protein: CSAARGLNYGYTF.

With regard to this clone: Other DNA sequences within the sample encode an identical CDR3. The CDR3 nucleotides read TGTGCCACCAGCAGAGGCAGGACTAGCAATCAGCCCCAGCATTTT. It encodes CATSRGRTSNQPQHF. The rearrangement uses TRBV15 and TRBJ1-5, with no clear D. The V end was cut by 1 base, the J end by 0 bases, with 7 bases between. Germline CDR1 reads LNHNV; CDR2 reads YYDKDF (reference sequence). The CDR3 extends over 15 amino acids.

The chain has TRBV19 and TRBJ2-7; no clear D gene. V lost 0 bases to trimming and J lost 3 bases, with 12 bases between them. Germline values: CDR1 LNHDA, CDR2 SQIVND (reference sequence). The length of the CDR3 is 15 residues. CDR3 DNA sequence: TGTGCCAGTAGTATAGATCTATGGTCACGCTACGAGCAGTACTTC. It codes for CASSIDLWSRYEQYF.

J is TRBJ1-2 and V is TRBV30; 7 positions match TRBD1. This CDR3 is 14 amino acids long. In germline, CDR1 is GTSNPN, CDR2 SVGIG (reference sequence). The V segment lost 0 bases and the J segment 7 bases; nucleotides outside the gene matches: 8. The CDR3 region has the DNA TGTGCCTGGAGTGTAGGAGAGGGGGCCGGTGGCTACACCTTC. This codes for CAWSVGEGAGGYTF.

The chain uses TRBV11-2 and TRBJ1-1; TRBD1 is a possible D gene (5 bases). This CDR3 is 13 amino acids long. From germline, CDR1 is SGHAT and CDR2 FQNNGV. Trimming left V 5 bases short and J 5 bases short, with 12 bases between. The chain's CDR3 is CASSQGVRTEAFF. The CDR3 DNA reads as TGTGCCAGCAGCCAGGGTGTTCGGACTGAAGCTTTCTTT.

The V gene is TRBV9, the J gene TRBJ1-2; D is unclear. V was trimmed by 1 base and J by 7 bases, leaving 23 bases between them. The CDR3 loop spans 17 amino acids. Germline assignment: CDR1 SGDLS and CDR2 YYNGEE. The chain's CDR3 is CASSVNTPGGLERGYTF. The CDR3 DNA is TGTGCCAGCAGCGTAAACACACCCGGTGGGTTGGAACGTGGCTACACCTTC.

The chain links TRBV5-1 to TRBJ2-1; 13 bases match TRBD2. The CDR3 extends over 19 amino acids. The ends lost 0 bases at V and 7 bases at J; junction bases unmatched: 13. Germline CDR1 reads SGHRS; CDR2 reads YFSETQ. The CDR3 nucleotides read TGCGCCAGCAGCTTGGGGGGTTATACCGGGACTAGCGGGAAAAATGAGCAGTTCTTC. As protein: CASSLGGYTGTSGKNEQFF.

The chain links TRBV19 to TRBJ1-3; D unresolved. Germline CDR1 reads LNHDA; CDR2 reads SQIVND (reference sequence). This CDR3 is 15 amino acids long. V was trimmed by 5 bases and J by 0 bases, leaving 11 bases between them. CDR3 residues: CASSPGRRSGNTIYF. The CDR3 DNA reads as TGTGCCAGTAGTCCCGGACGGCGCTCTGGAAACACCATATATTTT.

The V gene is TRBV19, the J gene TRBJ2-1, with 14 nucleotides matching TRBD2. This CDR3 comprises 16 residues. V shed 3 bases and J 9 bases; nucleotides not matched to a gene: 7. Per germline, CDR1 LNHDA and CDR2 SQIVND (reference sequence). CDR3 amino acids: CASSMAGTSGRIEQFF. In nucleotides, the CDR3 is TGTGCCAGTAGTATGGCGGGGACTAGCGGGAGAATTGAGCAGTTCTTC.